The 26 T cell receptor beta chains below come from one sample, sequenced in a study of T cell responses to AZD1222 COVID-19 vaccine. Clones were read by immunoSEQ multiplex PCR, and TCRdb kept only the in-frame ones, dropping some. The repertoire holds approximately 150,000 clones, with around 91% as singletons. Sequences were derived from peripheral blood, sampled 28 days after the second AZD1222 dose. The source is an adult who received the AZD1222 COVID-19 vaccine.

About this clone: At one end the junction does not follow the germline gene, possibly because of a read error. This chain uses TRBV10-3 with TRBJ2-7; perhaps TRBD1 as D (5 bases). The CDR3 sequence is 14 residues long. The germline gives CDR1 ENHRY, CDR2 SYGVKD. CDR3: CVISEWGTPWGQYF. CDR3 bases: TGTGTCATCAGTGAGTGGGGCACCCCCTGGGGGCAGTACTTC.

This chain joins TRBV27 and TRBJ1-1, with 11 bases aligning to TRBD1. CDR3 length: 16 residues. Germline loops: CDR1 MNHEY, CDR2 SMNVEV (reference sequence). V shed 5 bases, J shed 5 bases, and the junction held 10 bases outside the gene matches. CDR3 bases: TGTGCCAGCAGTCCTCGGGACAGGGGGTTGTATACTGAAGCTTTCTTT. As protein: CASSPRDRGLYTEAFF.

The rearrangement links TRBV7-9 to TRBJ2-5; D call uncertain. CDR3 size: 13 residues. Between the trimmed V and J ends, which lost 3 bases and 4 bases, there was a span of 9 bases. Germline loops: CDR1 SEHNR, CDR2 FQNEAQ (reference sequence). This CDR3 reads CASSFVIGETQYF. The DNA of the CDR3 is TGTGCCAGCAGCTTTGTTATCGGAGAGACCCAGTACTTC.

The V call is TRBV28, the J call TRBJ1-4; D possibly corresponds to TRBD1 (6 bases). Germline assignment: CDR1 MDHEN and CDR2 SYDVKM. Trimming left V 7 bases short and J 8 bases short, with 20 bases between. The CDR3 sequence is 15 residues long. CDR3 DNA: TGTGCCAGCAAATTATCACAGGGCCGCGAAGAAAAACTGTTTTTT. It translates to CASKLSQGREEKLFF.

V and J are TRBV29-1 and TRBJ1-2, with TRBD1 matching over 7 bases. In germline, CDR1 is SQVTM, CDR2 ANQGSEA. This CDR3 spans 13 amino acids. Trimming at V came to 1 base and at J to 4 bases, leaving 3 bases not matched to a gene. DNA for the CDR3: TGCAGCGTTGAAGTGGGGACAGCCTATGGCTACACCTTC. Amino acid sequence: CSVEVGTAYGYTF.

V is TRBV3-1 (or the pseudogene TRBV3-2) and J is TRBJ2-1; D is undetermined. The CDR3 has 12 amino acids. Trimming left V 1 base short and J 11 bases short, with 9 bases between. The germline gives CDR1 LGHDT, CDR2 YNNKEL (reference sequence). The CDR3 spells CASSQGGTKQFF. CDR3 DNA: TGTGCCAGCAGCCAAGGCGGAACGAAGCAGTTCTTC.

The V and J genes are TRBV6-5 and TRBJ2-7, with unresolved D. V was shortened by 0 bases and J by 1 base, with 10 bases between the two germline ends. This CDR3 region has 15 residues. CDR1 and CDR2 from the germline V gene are MNHEY and SVGAGI. CDR3 sequence: CASSYSISGSYEQYF. In DNA, the CDR3 is TGTGCCAGCAGTTACTCGATTTCCGGATCCTACGAGCAGTACTTC.

The sample holds one count of this clone. The chain carries TRBV19 and TRBJ1-5; the D is unclear. CDR1 and CDR2 (germline): LNHDA, SQIVND (reference sequence). The CDR3 is made up of 14 amino acids. V lost 4 bases, J lost 1 base, and 8 bases lay in between. This CDR3 is CASSNTGSNQPQHF. Here the CDR3 DNA reads TGTGCCAGTAGTAATACGGGGAGCAATCAGCCCCAGCATTTT.

The chain links TRBV5-1 to TRBJ2-3; 9 bases line up with TRBD2. Germline V lookup: CDR1 SGHRS, CDR2 YFSETQ. CDR3 length: 15 amino acids. Germline trimming cut 2 bases from V and 4 bases from J; bases unmatched to any gene: 5. DNA for the CDR3: TGCGCCAGCAGCTTTTTACTAGCGGGTCCAGATACGCAGTATTTT. Translated: CASSFLLAGPDTQYF.

The gene calls are TRBV6-5 and TRBJ2-7; weak D call: TRBD1 (5 bases). Between the trimmed V and J ends, which lost 2 bases and 1 base, there was a span of 12 bases. This CDR3 region has 15 residues. CDR1 is MNHEY, CDR2 SVGAGI, per germline. CDR3 region: CASSYATEISYEQYF. CDR3 DNA sequence: TGTGCCAGCAGTTACGCGACAGAGATATCCTACGAGCAGTACTTC.

The chain uses TRBV6-2 or TRBV6-3 and TRBJ2-7, with D perhaps TRBD1 (6 bases). The V end lost 2 bases, the J end lost 6 bases, and 17 bases lay between the germline ends. Germline V lookup: CDR1 MNHEY, CDR2 SVGEGT. This CDR3 comprises 15 residues. The CDR3 DNA is TGTGCCAGCAGTTACACGGGACAAAGAAACTCCGAGCAGTACTTC. Its protein is CASSYTGQRNSEQYF.

The DNA of the CDR3 is TGTGCCAGCAGCTTGGATGGGGGAGTCAACATGAACACTGAAGCTTTCTTT. Its protein is CASSLDGGVNMNTEAFF. V gene TRBV5-6 combines with J gene TRBJ1-1, with a weak D call TRBD1 (5 bases). Deletions cut 0 bases from V and 0 bases from J, with 15 bases between. The CDR3 has 17 amino acids. Per the germline V gene, CDR1 is SGHDT and CDR2 is YYEEEE.

The V call is TRBV15, the J call TRBJ1-6, with unresolved D. V was trimmed by 0 bases and J by 9 bases, leaving 15 bases between them. The CDR3 has 16 amino acids. CDR1 and CDR2 (germline): LNHNV, YYDKDF (reference sequence). CDR3 amino acids: CATSRDVGQAGSPLHF. The CDR3 nucleotides read TGTGCCACCAGCAGAGATGTTGGGCAGGCAGGTTCACCCCTCCACTTT.

The chain combines TRBV19 with TRBJ2-7; D might be TRBD1 or TRBD2, each matching 5 bases. V was shortened by 4 bases and J by 2 bases, with 18 bases between the two germline ends. CDR1 and CDR2 from the germline V gene are LNHDA and SQIVND (reference sequence). The CDR3 loop spans 16 amino acids. This CDR3 is CASSTADVRGTYEQYF. CDR3 bases: TGTGCCAGTAGTACAGCGGACGTAAGGGGAACCTACGAGCAGTACTTC.

The gene calls are TRBV14 and TRBJ2-5; tentative D call: TRBD1 (5 bases). The V end lost 5 bases, the J end lost 5 bases, and 18 bases lay between the germline ends. CDR3 length equals 15 residues. Germline V gives CDR1 SGHDN, CDR2 FVKESK. The CDR3 sequence is CASSSRQGNWETQYF. In DNA form, the CDR3 reads TGTGCCAGCAGCTCCAGGCAGGGTAATTGGGAGACCCAGTACTTC.

The V gene is TRBV2, the J gene TRBJ2-6; no clear D. The V end lost 8 bases, the J end lost 0 bases, and 14 bases lay between the germline ends. Germline loops: CDR1 SNHLY, CDR2 FYNNEI. CDR3 size: 16 residues. The CDR3 DNA follows: TGTGCCAGCCCTTGGACGGGCTCCTCTGGGGCCAACGTCCTGACTTTC. This gives the protein CASPWTGSSGANVLTF.

The CDR3: CASSLGTGTGASLNTIYF. Here the CDR3 DNA reads TGTGCCAGCAGCTTAGGAACCGGGACAGGGGCCAGCCTAAACACCATATATTTT. The rearrangement links TRBV7-9 to TRBJ1-3; 10 bases are shared with TRBD1. In germline, CDR1 is SEHNR, CDR2 FQNEAQ (reference sequence). This CDR3 has 18 residues. With 1 base clipped from V and 6 bases from J, the junction kept 12 bases outside the gene matches. The variable domain in full, completed from reference TRBV7-9 and TRBJ1-3, reads DTGVSQNPRHKITKRGQNVTFRCDPISEHNRLYWYRQTLGQGPEFLTYFQNEAQLEKSRLLSDRFSAERPKGSFSTLEIQRTEQGDSAMYLCASSLGTGTGASLNTIYFGEGSWLTVV.

The genes are TRBV18 and TRBJ2-2; no reliable D call. Germline V lookup: CDR1 KGHSH, CDR2 LQKENI. The ends were cut back, 2 bases at V and 1 base at J, with 2 bases in the middle. This CDR3 has 13 amino acids. Here the CDR3 reads CASSPRNTGELFF. CDR3 DNA: TGTGCCAGCTCACCAAGGAACACCGGGGAGCTGTTTTTT.

The count of this clone is one. V gene TRBV6-5 combines with J gene TRBJ1-6, with 7 bases lining up with TRBD1. V was clipped by 6 bases and J by 6 bases; unmatched bases: 5. The CDR3 is 14 residues long. Germline CDR1 MNHEY, CDR2 SVGAGI. This CDR3 is CASSPQGINSPLHF. CDR3 nucleotides: TGTGCCAGCAGCCCACAGGGGATTAATTCACCCCTCCACTTT.

V and J are TRBV7-2 and TRBJ1-2; no definite D call. V gave up 1 base and J gave up 6 bases, with 9 bases separating them. CDR1 and CDR2 (germline): SGHTA, FQGNSA. This CDR3 has 13 amino acids. This chain's CDR3 is CASSLGREHGYTF. CDR3 nucleotides: TGTGCCAGCAGCTTAGGACGAGAACATGGCTACACCTTC.

The chain combines TRBV7-6 with TRBJ2-5; TRBD2 agrees at 10 bases. Germline trimming cut 7 bases from V and 5 bases from J; bases unmatched to any gene: 13. This CDR3 comprises 16 residues. From germline, CDR1 is SGHVS and CDR2 FNYEAQ. The CDR3: CASKGSGGASRETQYF. CDR3 DNA: TGTGCCAGCAAGGGGAGCGGGGGGGCCTCCCGGGAGACCCAGTACTTC.

The V gene is TRBV21-1, the J gene TRBJ2-1; the D call TRBD1 from the table was never checked on the DNA. TRBV21-1 is listed as a pseudogene. This CDR3 comprises 21 residues. CDR3 residues: CASSRHFRDTNQRSSYNEQFF. Written as DNA, the CDR3 is TGTGCCAGCAGCCGCCACTTCCGGGACACTAACCAAAGGAGCTCCTACAATGAGCAGTTCTTC.

The gene calls are TRBV2 and TRBJ2-3; the D is unclear. The germline V and J ends were trimmed by 7 bases and 0 bases, with 2 bases remaining between them. Germline V CDR1 and CDR2: SNHLY, FYNNEI. The CDR3 covers 11 residues. Here the CDR3 reads CASTSTDTQYF. CDR3 DNA: TGTGCCAGCACTAGCACAGATACGCAGTATTTT.

V usage is TRBV11-3 and J usage is TRBJ1-3; the D is unclear. The V end lost 2 bases, the J end lost 3 bases, and 2 bases lay between the germline ends. This CDR3 is 12 amino acids long. Looked up from germline, CDR1 is SGHNT and CDR2 is YENEEA. CDR3 nucleotide sequence: TGTGCCAGCAGCTTAAATGGAAACACCATATATTTT. Its protein product is CASSLNGNTIYF.

The CDR3: CASSGGDTQRYGYTF. The DNA of the CDR3 is TGCGCCAGCAGCGGGGGGGACACCCAGCGGTATGGCTACACCTTC. This rearrangement joins TRBV5-1 to TRBJ1-2, with D possibly TRBD1 on 6 matching bases. The germline V and J ends were trimmed by 4 bases and 5 bases, with 18 bases remaining between them. Germline V CDR1 and CDR2: SGHRS, YFSETQ. The CDR3 sequence is 15 residues long. Complete variable domain (other parts from reference TRBV5-1 and TRBJ1-2): KAGVTQTPRYLIKTRGQQVTLSCSPISGHRSVSWYQQTPGQGLQFLFEYFSETQRNKGNFPGRFSGRQFSNSRSEMNVSTLELGDSALYLCASSGGDTQRYGYTFGSGTRLTVV.

The chain couples TRBV3-1 (or the pseudogene TRBV3-2) to TRBJ2-5; no clear D. The CDR3 sequence is 15 residues long. Germline CDR1 reads LGHDT; CDR2 reads YNNKEL (reference sequence). Trimming took 1 base from V and 3 from J, leaving 12 bases between them. The CDR3 coding sequence is TGTGCCAGCAGCCAAGGTATTGGCAATGAAGAGACCCAGTACTTC. This translates into CASSQGIGNEETQYF.